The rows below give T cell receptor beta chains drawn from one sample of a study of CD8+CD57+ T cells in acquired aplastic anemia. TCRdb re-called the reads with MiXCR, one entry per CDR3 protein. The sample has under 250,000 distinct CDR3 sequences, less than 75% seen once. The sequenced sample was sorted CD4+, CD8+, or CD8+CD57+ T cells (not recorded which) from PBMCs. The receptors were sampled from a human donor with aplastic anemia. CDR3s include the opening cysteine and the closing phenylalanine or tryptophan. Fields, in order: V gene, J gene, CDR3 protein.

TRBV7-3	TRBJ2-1	CASSLTPVNEQFF
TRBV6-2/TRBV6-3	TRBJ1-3	CASSYSQEAGNTIYF
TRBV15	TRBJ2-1	CATSRAGQGVNEQFF
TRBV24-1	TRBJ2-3	CATSDRHSLGDTQYF
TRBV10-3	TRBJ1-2	CAITAGQGDYGYTF
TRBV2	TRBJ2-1	CASRGGGASSYNEQFF
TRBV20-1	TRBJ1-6	CSAPGPDFTDDSPLHF
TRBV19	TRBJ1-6	CASSLNIGPDNSPLHF
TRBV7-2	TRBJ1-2	CASSKGQGAEGYTF
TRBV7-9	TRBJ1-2	CASSLEVHGYTF
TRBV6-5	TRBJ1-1	CASSYGRANEAFF
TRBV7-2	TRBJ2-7	CASSSRPTAYEQYF
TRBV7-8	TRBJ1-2	CATQRLGDRVYGYTF
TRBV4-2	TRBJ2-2	CASSQYLAGDTGELFF
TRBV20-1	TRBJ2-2	CSARDSGGVTGELFF
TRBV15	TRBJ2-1	CASRSLQGMVF